The clone carrying this T cell receptor (beta chain) was recorded a few times. Constant-segment-primed 5'RACE gave TCR alpha and TCR beta cDNA libraries with sample barcodes and UMIs. TCRdb reprocessed the 5' RACE reads via MiXCR and lists one record per CDR3 protein. The sample carries approximately 560,000 distinct CDR3 sequences, about 18% recorded once. This entry comes from a study of T-cell memory formation after mild COVID-19. As for the study in general: Among the donors, TCR clusters were largely specific to each donor.

The CDR3 is 15 amino acids. V shed 5 bases and J 6 bases; nucleotides not matched to a gene: 6. In germline, CDR1 is SGHVS, CDR2 FNYEAQ. The chain joins TRBV7-6 to TRBJ2-4, with 11 bases matching TRBD1. This TCR was sampled from an adult woman who had mild COVID-19 (a few samples of this study predate the infection). Cell type and time point are not known. Sequenced: PBMCs or a T cell subset sorted from them (not recorded which). CDR3 in amino acids: CASSPLGTGGNIQYF. The CDR3 DNA is TGTGCCAGCAGCCCCCTTGGGACAGGGGGAAACATTCAGTACTTC. The variable domain in full, with the rest retrieved from reference TRBV7-6 and TRBJ2-4, is GAGVSQSPRYKVTKRGQDVALRCDPISGHVSLYWYRQALGQGPEFLTYFNYEAQQDKSGLPNDRFSAERPEGSISTLTIQRTEQRDSAMYRCASSPLGTGGNIQYFGAGTRLSVL.